The 23 T cell receptor beta chains below come from one sample, sequenced in a study of human T cells and chemical hapten exposure (dated by TCRdb to about 2021). The label giving this sample's time point can be read as: healthy volunteer bleed at 6 weeks. Total RNA was isolated from unfractionated whole blood collected in Tempus Blood RNA tubes. Library generation was performed with RACE. Data came from a NextSeq 500. Using fastp at Q25 and MiXCR, TCRdb reprocessed the public reads and kept productive beta chains. CDR3 protein duplicates are merged, each entry listing the most common genes and DNA. A total of more than 35,000 distinct CDR3 sequences appear in this sample, around 4% of them only once. The ten most abundant clones make up approximately 5% of the sample. Sequenced input: whole blood. The receptors stem from a human donor in good health. Some clones in this sample may be carry-over from other donors' samples.

This clonotype was picked up a small number of times. The J gene is TRBJ2-6, the V gene TRBV6-6; weak D call: TRBD2 (6 bases). CDR1 MNHNY and CDR2 SVGAGI come from the germline V gene (reference sequence). The CDR3 has 15 amino acids. V was pared by 10 bases and J by 3 bases, with 16 bases between. DNA of the CDR3: TGTGCCACCTGGGGGGAGTCGGTTGGGGCCAACGTCCTGACTTTC. This translates into CATWGESVGANVLTF.

There are a few counts of this clonotype. The chain joins TRBV13 to TRBJ2-7; 8 bases agree with TRBD1. CDR1 is PRHDT, CDR2 FYEKMQ, per germline (reference sequence). The V segment lost 1 base and the J segment 0 bases; nucleotides outside the gene matches: 23. The CDR3 totals 22 residues. The CDR3 spells CASSLVGRGHLRTYPHSYEQYF. CDR3 DNA: TGTGCCAGCAGCTTAGTGGGCAGGGGGCATCTGAGAACTTACCCGCACTCCTACGAGCAGTACTTC.

This sequence joins TRBV5-4 and TRBJ2-1; the match to TRBD1 covers 9 bases. The CDR3 runs to 17 residues. Trimming took 0 bases from V and 7 from J; bases not matched to a gene: 11. Germline lookup yields CDR1 SGHNT and CDR2 YYREEE (reference sequence). CDR3 sequence (DNA): TGTGCCAGCAGCTTGGATCTACTCCGGGACAGGGTGAATGAGCAGTTCTTC. Translating it yields CASSLDLLRDRVNEQFF.

This clonotype was observed at least ten times. The chain recombines TRBV7-8 with TRBJ2-3; 12 bases map to TRBD2. The germline CDR1 and CDR2 sequences are SGHVS and FQNEAQ. The length of the CDR3 is 15 residues. V shed 4 bases and J 5 bases; nucleotides not matched to a gene: 4. CDR3 sequence (DNA): TGTGCCAGCAGCTCCACTAGCGGGAGGCTAGATACGCAGTATTTT. Encoded protein: CASSSTSGRLDTQYF.

This clonotype was picked up a small number of times. The chain uses TRBV28 and TRBJ2-7; TRBD1 agrees at 7 bases. J gave up 5 bases and V 3 bases, and 10 bases lay outside the gene matches. The germline CDR1 and CDR2 sequences are MDHEN and SYDVKM. The CDR3 contains 15 residues. The DNA for the CDR3 is TGTGCCAGCAGTTTTCCCCAGCGACAGGGCCACGAGCAGTACTTC. It yields the protein CASSFPQRQGHEQYF.

Ten or more counts support this clonotype. The chain has TRBV28 and TRBJ2-3; possibly TRBD1 for D (6 bases). Germline loops: CDR1 MDHEN, CDR2 SYDVKM. The length of the CDR3 is 13 residues. V gave up 3 bases and J gave up 8 bases, with 12 bases separating them. The CDR3 DNA sequence: TGTGCCAGCAGTTTTGGGGGCCCCCGTACGCAGTATTTT. Amino acids: CASSFGGPRTQYF. Filled out from reference TRBV28 and TRBJ2-3, the complete variable domain reads DVKVTQSSRYLVKRTGEKVFLECVQDMDHENMFWYRQDPGLGLRLIYFSYDVKMKEKGDIPEGYSVSREKKERFSLILESASTNQTSMYLCASSFGGPRTQYFGPGTRLTVL.

The chain combines TRBV4-2 with TRBJ1-5; TRBD1 matches at 9 bases. Germline values: CDR1 LGHNA, CDR2 YNFKEQ. This CDR3 is built from 17 residues. V lost 3 bases and J lost 8; bases outside the gene matches: 14. This CDR3 is CASSQDAKQGAKEPQHF. CDR3 DNA sequence: TGTGCCAGCAGCCAGGATGCGAAACAGGGGGCTAAGGAGCCCCAGCATTTT.

This clonotype was detected ten times or more. The genes are TRBV10-3 and TRBJ2-3, with 8 positions matching TRBD2. The V gene's germline CDR1 is ENHRY and CDR2 SYGVKD. This CDR3 region has 16 residues. Trimming removed 10 bases from V and 0 bases from J; junction bases left unmatched: 12. The CDR3 loop reads CATTRREVSSTDTQYF. DNA of the CDR3: TGTGCCACAACTCGGCGGGAGGTCTCTAGCACAGATACGCAGTATTTT.

This clonotype was seen repeatedly, ten times or more. The V and J genes are TRBV27 and TRBJ2-7; 13 bases agree with TRBD2. Germline values: CDR1 MNHEY, CDR2 SMNVEV (reference sequence). V lost 2 bases to trimming and J lost 2 bases; unmatched junction nucleotides: 18. CDR3 length: 21 residues. CDR3: CASSLSLRGTSGILPTYEQYF. In nucleotides, the CDR3 is TGTGCCAGCAGTTTAAGTCTCCGAGGGACTAGCGGGATTCTACCAACCTACGAGCAGTACTTC.

This chain connects TRBV20-1 to TRBJ1-1; 8 bases map to TRBD1. Germline V gene lookup returns CDR1 DFQATT and CDR2 SNEGSKA (reference sequence). This CDR3 has 12 residues. The ends lost 3 bases at V and 7 bases at J; junction bases unmatched: 4. The CDR3 bases are TGCAGTGCTAGGAGGACAGGGTTTGAAGCTTTCTTT. It codes for CSARRTGFEAFF.

This clonotype was seen a few times. The rearrangement joins TRBV2 to TRBJ1-1; a weak D match, TRBD1 (5 bases). The V end was cut by 6 bases, the J end by 0 bases, with 8 bases between. The CDR3 runs to 13 residues. Germline assignment: CDR1 SNHLY and CDR2 FYNNEI. Written as DNA, the CDR3 is TGTGCCAGCAGGCGACAGATGAACACTGAAGCTTTCTTT. This codes for CASRRQMNTEAFF. The full variable domain, with the rest looked up from reference TRBV2 and TRBJ1-1, is EPEVTQTPSHQVTQMGQEVILRCVPISNHLYFYWYRQILGQKVEFLVSFYNNEISEKSEIFDDQFSVERPDGSNFTLKIRSTKLEDSAMYFCASRRQMNTEAFFGQGTRLTVV.

The chain carries TRBV5-1 and TRBJ2-6; the D is unclear. This CDR3 comprises 14 residues. V was shortened by 1 base and J by 2 bases, with 4 bases between the two germline ends. Germline V CDR1 and CDR2: SGHRS, YFSETQ. This CDR3 reads CASSLSAGANVLTF. CDR3 DNA: TGCGCCAGCAGCTTGTCCGCTGGGGCCAACGTCCTGACTTTC. The full variable domain, completed using reference TRBV5-1 and TRBJ2-6, is KAGVTQTPRYLIKTRGQQVTLSCSPISGHRSVSWYQQTPGQGLQFLFEYFSETQRNKGNFPGRFSGRQFSNSRSEMNVSTLELGDSALYLCASSLSAGANVLTFGAGSRLTVL.

This clonotype was counted many times. The chain combines TRBV29-1 with TRBJ2-5, with no clear D. The CDR3 totals 13 residues. V gave up 5 bases and J gave up 1 base, with 11 bases separating them. The germline CDR1 and CDR2 sequences are SQVTM and ANQGSEA. The CDR3 here is CSVFGTGQETQYF. The CDR3 bases are TGCAGCGTTTTCGGAACGGGCCAAGAGACCCAGTACTTC. Full variable domain (remainder filled in from reference TRBV29-1 and TRBJ2-5): SAVISQKPSRDICQRGTSLTIQCQVDSQVTMMFWYRQQPGQSLTLIATANQGSEATYESGFVIDKFPISRPNLTFSTLTVSNMSPEDSSIYLCSVFGTGQETQYFGPGTRLLVL.

The table lists this clonotype with many counts. The chain links TRBV3-1 to TRBJ2-3; the D gene is possibly TRBD2 (5 bases). This CDR3 comprises 15 residues. Germline CDR1 is LGHDT and CDR2 is YNNKEL (reference sequence). V lost 1 base and J 0 bases, leaving 8 bases between the germline ends. Here the CDR3 reads CASSQVGLSTDTQYF. The CDR3 DNA follows: TGTGCCAGCAGCCAAGTTGGACTGAGCACAGATACGCAGTATTTT.

In this sample, this clonotype turned up many times. This sequence joins TRBV27 and TRBJ2-6, with D unclear. Germline CDR1 is MNHEY and CDR2 is SMNVEV (reference sequence). V gave up 5 bases and J gave up 4 bases, with 12 bases separating them. CDR3 length equals 15 residues. The CDR3 protein is CASSAAETGANVLTF. The CDR3 bases are TGTGCCAGCAGTGCGGCGGAGACAGGGGCCAACGTCCTGACTTTC.

Many counts were recorded for this clonotype. The rearrangement joins TRBV5-6 to TRBJ2-7; 7 positions agree with TRBD1. J gave up 0 bases and V 4 bases, and 10 bases lay outside the gene matches. The germline CDR1 and CDR2 sequences are SGHDT and YYEEEE. The CDR3 runs to 16 residues. The CDR3 DNA sequence: TGTGCCAGCAGCGCAGCAGGGGGTTCCTTCTCCTACGAGCAGTACTTC. Amino acid sequence: CASSAAGGSFSYEQYF.

This clonotype was detected many times. CDR3 loop: CASRTSAAYNEQFF. As DNA, the CDR3 is TGCGCCAGCAGAACTAGCGCCGCCTACAATGAGCAGTTCTTC. V is TRBV4-1 and J is TRBJ2-1; the match to TRBD2 covers 7 bases. Germline CDR1 reads MGHRA; CDR2 reads YSYEKL. CDR3 length equals 14 residues. With 6 bases clipped from V and 2 bases from J, the junction kept 4 bases outside the gene matches.

This clonotype appeared many times. The chain combines TRBV12-3 or TRBV12-4 with TRBJ1-1; 7 nucleotides match TRBD1. CDR3 size: 14 residues. The J segment lost 6 bases and the V segment lost 5 bases, leaving 9 bases of the junction unmatched. CDR3 amino acids: CASSIPTGSPEAFF. CDR3 nucleotide sequence: TGTGCCAGCAGTATCCCGACAGGGTCCCCTGAAGCTTTCTTT.

In its sample, this clonotype was seen many times. V and J are TRBV6-2 or TRBV6-3 and TRBJ1-4; D uncertain. The V end was cut by 0 bases, the J end by 8 bases, with 19 bases between. The CDR3 loop spans 17 amino acids. Germline CDR1 and CDR2: MNHEY and SVGEGT. CDR3 in amino acids: CASSYSAVEGVGEKLFF. CDR3 DNA: TGTGCCAGCAGTTACTCGGCGGTGGAGGGTGTGGGAGAAAAACTGTTTTTT.

This clonotype was counted many times. The chain recombines TRBV5-1 with TRBJ1-2, with TRBD1 as a possible D gene (6 bases). Germline V gene sequence: CDR1 SGHRS, CDR2 YFSETQ. The V end was cut by 3 bases, the J end by 5 bases, with 17 bases between. The CDR3 has 15 residues. The CDR3 nucleotides read TGCGCCAGCAGCTCATCCGAGGGGACACCTTATGGCTACACCTTC. This codes for CASSSSEGTPYGYTF.

This clonotype was seen repeatedly, ten times or more. The genes are TRBV27 and TRBJ2-5; perhaps TRBD1 as D (5 bases). V gave up 6 bases and J gave up 5 bases, with 22 bases separating them. The CDR3 consists of 16 residues. From germline, CDR1 is MNHEY and CDR2 SMNVEV (reference sequence). CDR3 DNA sequence: TGTGCCAGCAGCCTAGTTCCACGGCAGGGTAGGGAGACCCAGTACTTC. It encodes CASSLVPRQGRETQYF.

In this sample, this clonotype turned up many times. J is TRBJ2-1 and V is TRBV12-3 or TRBV12-4, with D unclear. The germline V and J ends were trimmed by 2 bases and 3 bases, with 11 bases remaining between them. The CDR3 covers 15 residues. CDR3 DNA: TGTGCCAGCAGTTTAAAAGTCGGCTTCTACAATGAGCAGTTCTTC. This sequence encodes CASSLKVGFYNEQFF.

There are many counts of this clonotype. This rearrangement joins TRBV2 to TRBJ2-5; D is possibly TRBD2 (7 bases). Trimming took 6 bases from V and 4 from J, leaving 15 bases between them. Germline V gene sequence: CDR1 SNHLY, CDR2 FYNNEI. CDR3 length: 14 residues. The CDR3 protein is CASRGTGGRETQYF. CDR3 nucleotides: TGTGCCAGCAGGGGGACCGGGGGGCGAGAGACCCAGTACTTC.